This note documents a single TCR beta chain sequence. What it binds is not known. The CDR3 contains 17 residues. The germline V gene encodes CDR1 LGHNA and CDR2 YNFKEQ. The V gene end was trimmed by 1 base and the J gene end by 3 bases; junction bases not matched to a gene: 11. Peripheral blood samples and lesional scalp punch biopsies were obtained from alopecia areata patients. This record belongs to a study of CD8+ T cells in alopecia areata. About the research overall: Among treated patients, oral tofacitinib was administered at 5 to 10 mg twice daily. Tofacitinib dosing lasted 6 to 18 months, which was then followed by 6 months off drug.

Study-wide results and limits: Scalp sample sequencing also detects resident alphabeta T cells of normal skin.

It was cDNA, reverse transcribed from extracted RNA, that served as the sequencing template. Data came from immunoSEQ multiplex PCR; TCRdb stores just in-frame clones and leaves some out. The table has about 12,000 clones, around 62% seen once. This sequence originates from a human donor with alopecia areata. The genes are TRBV4-2 and TRBJ2-7; TRBD2 matches 8 bases. The sequenced material came from skin. CDR3 loop: CASSQGIFGTSSYEQYF. Written as DNA, the CDR3 is TGTGCCAGCAGCCAAGGTATATTCGGGACTAGTAGCTACGAGCAGTACTTC.